The 30 T cell receptor beta chains given below trace back to one sample, sequenced in a study of technical replicates of blood from several donors. Clones were sequenced by immunoSEQ multiplex PCR, and TCRdb holds only the in-frame ones, with some missing. The table has 75,000 to 95,000 clones, 90% to 95% seen once. The sample comprised T cells isolated from PBMCs. The receptors come from a human donor in good health.

V usage is TRBV6-5 and J usage is TRBJ2-5; 11 positions match TRBD2. The CDR3 is 16 amino acids. Trimming at V came to 2 bases and at J to 2 bases, leaving 4 bases not matched to a gene. Germline loops: CDR1 MNHEY, CDR2 SVGAGI. In DNA form, the CDR3 reads TGTGCCAGCAGTTACGGGGTAGCGGGGGGGCAAGAGACCCAGTACTTC. This translates into CASSYGVAGGQETQYF.

The J gene is TRBJ1-5, the V gene TRBV6-6; a weak D match, TRBD1 (5 bases). The V and J ends lost 7 bases and 6 bases respectively, with 13 bases between them. The germline V gene has CDR1 MNHNY and CDR2 SVGAGI (reference sequence). The CDR3 is 13 amino acids. This chain's CDR3 is CASMGGVGQPQHF. CDR3 bases: TGTGCCAGCATGGGGGGGGTTGGTCAGCCCCAGCATTTT.

The V gene is TRBV4-1, the J gene TRBJ2-2; TRBD2 matches at 13 bases. The CDR3 spans 18 residues. V was clipped by 4 bases and J by 2 bases; unmatched bases: 7. Germline-derived CDR1 and CDR2 are MGHRA and YSYEKL. CDR3 nucleotides: TGCGCCAGCAGCCTCTCGGGACTAGCGGGGACTAACACCGGGGAGCTGTTTTTT. Protein: CASSLSGLAGTNTGELFF.

Here the CDR3 DNA reads TGTGCCAGCAGTTATACAGGGGGAGATTCAGATACGCAGTATTTT. This sequence encodes CASSYTGGDSDTQYF. The V gene is TRBV6-5, the J gene TRBJ2-3, with TRBD1 matching over 8 bases. Looked up from germline, CDR1 is MNHEY and CDR2 is SVGAGI. This CDR3 has 15 residues. Trimming at V came to 3 bases and at J to 4 bases, leaving 6 bases not matched to a gene.

The V gene is TRBV18, the J gene TRBJ2-7; the match to TRBD1 covers 7 bases. The CDR3 is 16 amino acids. Germline CDR1 is KGHSH and CDR2 is LQKENI. Trimming removed 3 bases from V and 4 bases from J; junction bases left unmatched: 12. The CDR3 region is CASSPKTGDHLYEQYF. DNA of the CDR3: TGTGCCAGCTCACCGAAAACAGGGGATCATCTGTACGAGCAGTACTTC.

The genes are TRBV18 and TRBJ1-5; 7 nucleotides match TRBD1. Germline V gene sequence: CDR1 KGHSH, CDR2 LQKENI. This CDR3 is built from 16 residues. With 2 bases clipped from V and 1 base from J, the junction kept 5 bases outside the gene matches. The CDR3 DNA is TGTGCCAGCTCACCAGGGACAGCGGCGAGCAATCAGCCCCAGCATTTT. This codes for CASSPGTAASNQPQHF.

The chain links TRBV2 to TRBJ2-1, with a tentative D call TRBD2 (6 bases). Trimming stripped 2 bases from V and 0 bases from J, with 14 bases between. CDR1 and CDR2 (germline): SNHLY, FYNNEI. The CDR3 length is 17 residues. This CDR3 reads CASSEYRGTPSYNEQFF. As DNA, the CDR3 is TGTGCCAGCAGTGAATACCGGGGGACTCCCTCCTACAATGAGCAGTTCTTC.

The V call is TRBV10-1, the J call TRBJ2-3; TRBD2 agrees at 13 bases. Germline V CDR1 and CDR2: WNHNN, SYGVQD (reference sequence). Unmatched junction bases numbered 7, after V lost 2 bases and J lost 5 bases. This CDR3 has 17 residues. The CDR3 DNA reads TGCGCCAGCAGTGAGAGCGGACTAGCGGGAGCCTTAGATACGCAGTATTTT. It is translated as CASSESGLAGALDTQYF.

V is TRBV5-1 and J is TRBJ2-3, with a tentative D call TRBD1 (6 bases). The CDR3 loop spans 15 amino acids. The germline V and J ends were trimmed by 0 bases and 2 bases, with 10 bases remaining between them. Germline loops: CDR1 SGHRS, CDR2 YFSETQ. The CDR3 DNA reads as TGCGCCAGCAGCTTGGCGACAGGAAACACAGATACGCAGTATTTT. It encodes CASSLATGNTDTQYF.

The chain combines TRBV30 with TRBJ2-7, with D unresolved. V gave up 0 bases and J gave up 0 bases, with 15 bases separating them. Germline values: CDR1 GTSNPN, CDR2 SVGIG (reference sequence). This CDR3 is 16 amino acids long. The CDR3 region is CAWSVLSGLISYEQYF. The CDR3 region has the DNA TGTGCCTGGAGTGTACTTAGTGGTTTGATCTCCTACGAGCAGTACTTC.

This clone was seen once. The chain couples TRBV13 to TRBJ2-7; 7 nucleotides match TRBD2. CDR3 length: 14 residues. J was trimmed by 7 bases and V by 2 bases; bases with no gene match: 8. Per the germline V gene, CDR1 is PRHDT and CDR2 is FYEKMQ (reference sequence). The CDR3 protein is CASSLSGALREQYF. In nucleotides, the CDR3 is TGTGCCAGCAGCTTAAGCGGGGCCCTGAGGGAGCAGTACTTC.

The CDR3 nucleotides are TGTGCCAGCAGCTTGGTAGGCGGGGGGGGCGAGCAGTACTTC. Translation: CASSLVGGGGEQYF. This chain uses TRBV5-4 with TRBJ2-7; the match to TRBD2 covers 9 bases. Germline V CDR1 and CDR2: SGHNT, YYREEE (reference sequence). This CDR3 has 14 residues. Trimming at V came to 0 bases and at J to 6 bases, leaving 4 bases not matched to a gene.

The chain has TRBV2 and TRBJ2-5, with D unclear. Germline V gene data show CDR1 as SNHLY and CDR2 as FYNNEI. The CDR3 has 8 residues. The V and J ends lost 9 bases and 6 bases respectively, with 2 bases between them. CDR3 DNA: TGTGCCAGTAAGACCCAGTACTTC. Residues: CASKTQYF.

DNA for the CDR3: TGCGCCAGCAGCCCAGCAGGGGCAGGTGAAGCTTTCTTT. It codes for CASSPAGAGEAFF. The gene calls are TRBV5-1 and TRBJ1-1; D is perhaps TRBD1 (6 bases). From germline, CDR1 is SGHRS and CDR2 YFSETQ. Deletions cut 4 bases from V and 7 bases from J, with 14 bases between. The CDR3 is made up of 13 amino acids.

The rearrangement uses TRBV9 and TRBJ2-5, with D possibly being TRBD1 (6 bases). Trimming cost V 4 bases and J 3 bases, with 16 bases left between them. The CDR3 is 15 residues long. Germline lookup yields CDR1 SGDLS and CDR2 YYNGEE. CDR3 residues: CASSRGYRVKETQYF. CDR3 coding DNA: TGTGCCAGCAGCCGGGGCTACAGGGTCAAAGAGACCCAGTACTTC. Full variable domain (missing parts from reference TRBV9 and TRBJ2-5): DSGVTQTPKHLITATGQRVTLRCSPRSGDLSVYWYQQSLDQGLQFLIQYYNGEERAKGNILERFSAQQFPDLHSELNLSSLELGDSALYFCASSRGYRVKETQYFGPGTRLLVL.

The J gene is TRBJ1-1, the V gene TRBV19, with a tentative D call TRBD1 (6 bases). Germline loops: CDR1 LNHDA, CDR2 SQIVND (reference sequence). The ends were cut back, 5 bases at V and 1 base at J, with 14 bases in the middle. The CDR3 contains 15 residues. The CDR3 DNA reads TGTGCCAGTAGTCCTCGGACAGCCCCGAACACTGAAGCTTTCTTT. It encodes CASSPRTAPNTEAFF.

The chain carries TRBV28 and TRBJ1-5, with D perhaps TRBD1 (6 bases). With 6 bases removed from V and 1 base from J, the gap between germline ends came to 10 bases. The germline gives CDR1 MDHEN, CDR2 SYDVKM. The CDR3 length is 14 residues. The CDR3 here is CASSPDRSNQPQHF. CDR3 bases: TGTGCCAGCAGCCCAGACAGGAGCAATCAGCCCCAGCATTTT.

This chain joins TRBV18 and TRBJ2-7; D unclear. The CDR3 has 13 amino acids. Per germline, CDR1 KGHSH and CDR2 LQKENI. The germline V and J ends were trimmed by 2 bases and 1 base, with 6 bases remaining between them. The CDR3 loop is CASSPYSSYEQYF. CDR3 nucleotide sequence: TGTGCCAGCTCACCATATTCGTCCTACGAGCAGTACTTC.

This chain uses TRBV4-1 with TRBJ2-1, with D possibly TRBD2 on 6 matching bases. Germline CDR1 MGHRA, CDR2 YSYEKL. The germline V and J ends were trimmed by 3 bases and 0 bases, with 15 bases remaining between them. This CDR3 has 17 amino acids. CDR3 amino acids: CASSHPRTGVSYNEQFF. In DNA, the CDR3 is TGCGCCAGCAGCCATCCCCGAACGGGGGTCTCCTACAATGAGCAGTTCTTC.

This chain links TRBV25-1 with TRBJ1-2, with a tentative D call TRBD1 (6 bases). V was pared by 3 bases and J by 6 bases, with 11 bases between. This CDR3 spans 13 amino acids. Germline values: CDR1 MGHDK, CDR2 SYGVNS. The CDR3 loop is CASSDTGNHGYTF. CDR3 DNA: TGTGCCAGCAGTGATACAGGGAACCATGGCTACACCTTC.

The gene calls are TRBV7-6 and TRBJ2-2; tentatively, D is TRBD1 (6 bases). The CDR3 is 15 residues long. The V end was cut by 3 bases, the J end by 3 bases, with 11 bases between. The V gene's germline CDR1 is SGHVS and CDR2 FNYEAQ. The DNA of the CDR3 is TGTGCCAGCAGCTTCAGGGGTATAGACACCGGGGAGCTGTTTTTT. Its translation: CASSFRGIDTGELFF.

The chain has TRBV27 and TRBJ1-1; D may be TRBD1 (5 bases). The CDR3 length is 15 residues. From germline, CDR1 is MNHEY and CDR2 SMNVEV (reference sequence). V lost 3 bases, J lost 0 bases, and 11 bases lay in between. The CDR3 spells CASSLRTTVNTEAFF. The CDR3 DNA reads as TGTGCCAGCAGTTTGCGAACGACAGTGAACACTGAAGCTTTCTTT.

This clone showed up just once. The chain uses TRBV27 and TRBJ1-5; 8 bases map to TRBD1. The V gene's germline CDR1 is MNHEY and CDR2 SMNVEV (reference sequence). The CDR3 is made up of 15 amino acids. Trimming at V came to 8 bases and at J to 0 bases, leaving 6 bases not matched to a gene. In nucleotides, the CDR3 is TGTGCCAGCGGACAGGGAACCCCTAGCAATCAGCCCCAGCATTTT. Translation: CASGQGTPSNQPQHF.

The rearrangement links TRBV4-2 to TRBJ1-2; 8 bases fit TRBD1. The V and J ends lost 1 base and 6 bases, in that order; junction bases with no gene match: 10. CDR1 is LGHNA and CDR2 is YNFKEQ in the germline V gene. The CDR3 is 16 residues long. Here the CDR3 reads CASSQGGGDRHHGYTF. The CDR3 nucleotides read TGTGCCAGCAGCCAAGGAGGGGGGGACAGGCACCATGGCTACACCTTC.

This chain links TRBV2 with TRBJ1-6; D is uncertain. The germline V gene has CDR1 SNHLY and CDR2 FYNNEI. The CDR3 runs to 13 residues. V was clipped by 7 bases and J by 6 bases, with 10 bases between them. The CDR3 region has the DNA TGTGCCAGCAAGGCACAGCCTAATTCACCCCTCCACTTT. This sequence encodes CASKAQPNSPLHF.

V gene TRBV27 combines with J gene TRBJ1-2; 7 nucleotides align to TRBD1. This CDR3 spans 13 amino acids. The germline V gene encodes CDR1 MNHEY and CDR2 SMNVEV (reference sequence). V gave up 6 bases and J gave up 4 bases; unmatched junction bases: 5. CDR3 sequence (DNA): TGTGCCAGCAGAGGGGGCGCAAGCTATGGCTACACCTTC. Translating it yields CASRGGASYGYTF.

For the CDR3, the DNA is TGTGCCAGCAGGACAGGGCCCTACGAGCAGTACTTC. Its protein product is CASRTGPYEQYF. V is TRBV6-5 and J is TRBJ2-7, with 7 bases aligning to TRBD1. The germline V gene encodes CDR1 MNHEY and CDR2 SVGAGI. Trimming took 6 bases from V and 2 from J; bases not matched to a gene: 1. The CDR3 totals 12 residues.

The chain links TRBV10-3 to TRBJ2-6; the D gene is possibly TRBD1 (5 bases). Germline V gene sequence: CDR1 ENHRY, CDR2 SYGVKD. V lost 0 bases, J lost 2 bases, and 23 bases lay in between. The CDR3 runs 21 residues. The CDR3 here is CAISESMGLAGFLTGANVLTF. The CDR3 DNA is TGTGCCATCAGTGAGTCGATGGGATTAGCAGGGTTTTTGACTGGGGCCAACGTCCTGACTTTC.

This sequence joins TRBV7-8 and TRBJ1-3; TRBD1 aligns across 7 bases. Germline loops: CDR1 SGHVS, CDR2 FQNEAQ. This CDR3 has 16 residues. J was trimmed by 0 bases and V by 5 bases; bases with no gene match: 7. CDR3: CASSADPGGSGNTIYF. CDR3 in DNA: TGTGCCAGCAGCGCCGACCCAGGGGGCTCTGGAAACACCATATATTTT. The variable domain in full, completed from reference TRBV7-8 and TRBJ1-3, reads GAGVSQSPRYKVAKRGQDVALRCDPISGHVSLFWYQQALGQGPEFLTYFQNEAQLDKSGLPSDRFFAERPEGSVSTLKIQRTQQEDSAVYLCASSADPGGSGNTIYFGEGSWLTVV.

The chain is built from TRBV2 and TRBJ2-7, with a possible D match to TRBD1 (5 bases). The V gene lost 3 bases and the J gene lost 4 bases, with 10 bases spanning the gap. Germline loops: CDR1 SNHLY, CDR2 FYNNEI. The CDR3 contains 13 residues. The DNA for the CDR3 is TGTGCCAGCAGTGAGTCCAGGGCTTACGAGCAGTACTTC. This gives the protein CASSESRAYEQYF. Variable domain in full (rest from reference TRBV2 and TRBJ2-7): EPEVTQTPSHQVTQMGQEVILRCVPISNHLYFYWYRQILGQKVEFLVSFYNNEISEKSEIFDDQFSVERPDGSNFTLKIRSTKLEDSAMYFCASSESRAYEQYFGPGTRLTVT.